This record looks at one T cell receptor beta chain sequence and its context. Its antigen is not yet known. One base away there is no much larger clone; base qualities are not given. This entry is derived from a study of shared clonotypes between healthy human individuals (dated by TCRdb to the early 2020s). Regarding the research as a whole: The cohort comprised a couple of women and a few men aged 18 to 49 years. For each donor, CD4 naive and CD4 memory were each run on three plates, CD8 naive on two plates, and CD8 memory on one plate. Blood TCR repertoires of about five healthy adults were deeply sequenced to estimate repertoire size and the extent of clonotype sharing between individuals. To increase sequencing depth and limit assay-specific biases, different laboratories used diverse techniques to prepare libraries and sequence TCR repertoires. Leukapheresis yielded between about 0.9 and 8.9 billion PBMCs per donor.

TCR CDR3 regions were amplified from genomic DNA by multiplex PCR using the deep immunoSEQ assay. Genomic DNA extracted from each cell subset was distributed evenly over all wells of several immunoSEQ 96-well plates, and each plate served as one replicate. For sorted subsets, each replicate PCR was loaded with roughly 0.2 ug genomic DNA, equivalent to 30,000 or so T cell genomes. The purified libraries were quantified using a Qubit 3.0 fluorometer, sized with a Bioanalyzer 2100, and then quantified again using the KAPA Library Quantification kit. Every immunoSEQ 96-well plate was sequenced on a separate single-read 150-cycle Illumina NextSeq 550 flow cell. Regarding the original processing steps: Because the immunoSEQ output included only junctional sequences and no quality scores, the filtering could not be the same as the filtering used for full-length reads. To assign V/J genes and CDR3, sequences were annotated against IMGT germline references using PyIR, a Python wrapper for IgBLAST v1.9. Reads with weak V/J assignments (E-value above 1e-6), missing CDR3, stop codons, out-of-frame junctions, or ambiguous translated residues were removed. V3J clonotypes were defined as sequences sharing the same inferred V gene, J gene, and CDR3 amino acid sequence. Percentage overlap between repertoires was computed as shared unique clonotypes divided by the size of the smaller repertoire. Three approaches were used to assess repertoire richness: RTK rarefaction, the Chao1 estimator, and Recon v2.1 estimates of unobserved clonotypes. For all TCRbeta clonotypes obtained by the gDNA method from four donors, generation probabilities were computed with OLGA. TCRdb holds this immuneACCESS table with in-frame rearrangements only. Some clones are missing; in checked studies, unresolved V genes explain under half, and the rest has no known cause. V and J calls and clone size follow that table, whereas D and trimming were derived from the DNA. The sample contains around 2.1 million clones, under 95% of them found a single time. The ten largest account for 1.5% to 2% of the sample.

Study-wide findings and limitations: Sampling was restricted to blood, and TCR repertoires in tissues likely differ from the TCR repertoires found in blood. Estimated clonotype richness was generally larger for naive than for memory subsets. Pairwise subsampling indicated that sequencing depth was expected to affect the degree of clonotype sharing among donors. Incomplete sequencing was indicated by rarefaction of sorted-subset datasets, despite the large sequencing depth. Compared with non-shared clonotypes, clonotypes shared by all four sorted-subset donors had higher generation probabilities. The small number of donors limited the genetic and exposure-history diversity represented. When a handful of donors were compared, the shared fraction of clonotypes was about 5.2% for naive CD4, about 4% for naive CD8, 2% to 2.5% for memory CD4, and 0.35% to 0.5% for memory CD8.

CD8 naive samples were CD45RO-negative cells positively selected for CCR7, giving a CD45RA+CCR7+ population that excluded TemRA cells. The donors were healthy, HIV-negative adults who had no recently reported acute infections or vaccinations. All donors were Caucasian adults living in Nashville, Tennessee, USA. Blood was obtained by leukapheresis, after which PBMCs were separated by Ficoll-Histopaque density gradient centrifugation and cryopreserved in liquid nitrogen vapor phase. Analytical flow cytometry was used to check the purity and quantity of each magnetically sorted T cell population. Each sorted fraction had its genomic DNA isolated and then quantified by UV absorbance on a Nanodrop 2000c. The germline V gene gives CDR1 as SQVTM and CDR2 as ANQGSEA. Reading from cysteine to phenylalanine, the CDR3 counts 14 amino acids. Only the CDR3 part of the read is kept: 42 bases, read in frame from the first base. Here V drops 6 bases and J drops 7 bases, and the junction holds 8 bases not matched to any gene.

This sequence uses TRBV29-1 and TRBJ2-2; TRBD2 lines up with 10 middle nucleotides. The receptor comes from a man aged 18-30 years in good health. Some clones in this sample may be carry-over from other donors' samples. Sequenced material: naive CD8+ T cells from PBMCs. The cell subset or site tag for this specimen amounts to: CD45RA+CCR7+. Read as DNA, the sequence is TGCAGCGTCCGGAGTAGCGGGAGGATCGGGGAGCTGTTTTTT. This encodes CSVRSSGRIGELFF.